This is a list of T cell receptor beta chains from one sample in a study of cytomegalovirus exposure and HLA in healthy donors. Repertoires were generated with immunoSEQ multiplex PCR, while TCRdb's copy carries only in-frame clones and drops some. The repertoire holds 90,000 to 100,000 clones, with around 68% as singletons. Sample: PBMCs. The source of these receptors is a man aged 45-65 years in good health and CMV-seronegative. Both conserved end residues are part of each CDR3. A D gene is named only where the DNA matches it firmly. Rows give clone size only sometimes, using once, few, many, or a class for an expanded clone.

cdr3_aa	cdr3_nt	clone_size	j_call	v_call	d_call
CASTPRNRGHTGELFF	TGTGCCAGCACCCCCAGGAACAGGGGGCACACCGGGGAGCTGTTTTTT	few	TRBJ2-2	TRBV7-9	TRBD1
CASSSGTGATDTQYF	TGTGCCAGCAGCTCCGGGACAGGGGCCACAGATACGCAGTATTTT	few	TRBJ2-3	TRBV11-2	TRBD1
CATRPRRSYEQYF	TGTGCCACCCGCCCCAGGCGCTCCTACGAGCAGTACTTC	few	TRBJ2-7	TRBV6-1	.
CASSGTSGLTYEQYF	TGTGCCAGCAGTGGAACTAGCGGCCTAACCTACGAGCAGTACTTC	.	TRBJ2-7	TRBV6-5	TRBD2
CSGRDSLQDTQYF	TGCAGCGGACGGGACTCCTTGCAAGATACGCAGTATTTT	.	TRBJ2-3	TRBV29-1	.
CASSDFREARPHYEQYF	TGTGCCAGCAGTGATTTCCGGGAAGCGAGGCCCCACTACGAGCAGTACTTC	once	TRBJ2-7	TRBV2	.
CASSLRSSSYEQYF	TGTGCCAGCAGCCTCCGGTCTAGCTCCTACGAGCAGTACTTC	.	TRBJ2-7	TRBV27	.
CASSTPPGLAGVHNEQFF	TGTGCCAGTAGTACCCCTCCGGGACTAGCGGGGGTGCACAATGAGCAGTTCTTC	.	TRBJ2-1	TRBV19	TRBD2
CASSSLDLIHYEQYF	TGTGCCAGCAGCTCCCTCGACTTGATTCACTACGAGCAGTACTTC	.	TRBJ2-7	TRBV5-4	.
CASSVGQQETQYF	TGTGCCAGCAGCGTAGGACAGCAAGAGACCCAGTACTTC	.	TRBJ2-5	TRBV9	.
CASSPWGGLDEQYF	TGTGCCAGCAGCCCCTGGGGGGGTTTGGACGAGCAGTACTTC	.	TRBJ2-7	TRBV5-5	TRBD2
CASSGGGTSYGYTF	TGTGCCAGCAGTGGGGGGGGGACATCCTATGGCTACACCTTC	once	TRBJ1-2	TRBV28	.
CASSLGSTGTGYGYTF	TGTGCCAGCAGCTTAGGATCAACCGGGACAGGCTATGGCTACACCTTC	.	TRBJ1-2	TRBV5-4	TRBD1
CASSLALETSTQYF	TGCGCCAGCAGCTTGGCTCTGGAGACGAGTACGCAGTATTTT	.	TRBJ2-3	TRBV5-1	.
CASRGWGREKLFF	TGTGCCAGCAGGGGCTGGGGCCGGGAAAAACTGTTTTTT	.	TRBJ1-4	TRBV2	.
CASSDASGSSNEQFF	TGTGCCAGCAGTGACGCTAGCGGGAGTTCCAATGAGCAGTTCTTC	medium-sized	TRBJ2-1	TRBV6-4	TRBD2
CASSQGDSREQYF	TGTGCCAGCAGCCAAGGGGACAGTCGCGAGCAGTACTTC	.	TRBJ2-7	TRBV14	TRBD1
CAWRGRRPGYEQYF	TGTGCCTGGAGGGGGCGTCGACCGGGTTACGAGCAGTACTTC	few	TRBJ2-7	TRBV30	.
CASSPSGRGYNEQFF	TGTGCCAGCAGCCCAAGCGGGAGAGGATACAATGAGCAGTTCTTC	.	TRBJ2-1	TRBV11-2	TRBD2
CASREDRNYGYTF	TGTGCCAGCAGGGAGGACAGAAACTATGGCTACACCTTC	.	TRBJ1-2	TRBV28	.
CASSSRTSGSSEQYF	TGTGCCAGCAGTTCCCGGACTAGCGGGAGTTCCGAGCAGTACTTC	.	TRBJ2-7	TRBV27	TRBD2
CASSLGSLAETQYF	TGTGCCAGCAGCTTAGGTTCACTAGCGGAGACCCAGTACTTC	.	TRBJ2-5	TRBV7-2	TRBD2
CASSLSGGRGGGYTF	TGTGCCAGCAGTTTATCTGGGGGGCGGGGAGGGGGCTACACCTTC	.	TRBJ1-2	TRBV27	.
CASSPGTTGAEKLFF	TGTGCCAGCAGCCCAGGGACAACTGGGGCTGAAAAACTGTTTTTT	few	TRBJ1-4	TRBV7-8	.
CATKLQRGTDTQYF	TGCGCCACCAAACTTCAGCGGGGCACAGATACGCAGTATTTT	.	TRBJ2-3	TRBV5-1	.
CASSLAPGFGEQFF	TGTGCCAGCAGCTTAGCGCCGGGGTTCGGTGAGCAGTTCTTC	.	TRBJ2-1	TRBV7-2	.
CASSVLAGVHGELFF	TGTGCCAGCAGCGTACTAGCGGGAGTCCACGGGGAGCTGTTTTTT	.	TRBJ2-2	TRBV14	TRBD2
CASSEGGGDADTQYF	TGTGCCAGCAGCGAGGGTGGGGGGGACGCAGATACGCAGTATTTT	few	TRBJ2-3	TRBV9	TRBD2
CASSLIGHSSEAFF	TGTGCCAGCAGTTTAATCGGACACTCTAGTGAAGCTTTCTTT	.	TRBJ1-1	TRBV28	.
CASSFGRANTGELFF	TGTGCCAGCAGCTTCGGCAGGGCGAACACCGGGGAGCTGTTTTTT	.	TRBJ2-2	TRBV7-8	.
CASSESLVAGTEAFF	TGTGCCAGCAGTGAATCGTTGGTCGCGGGCACTGAAGCTTTCTTT	few	TRBJ1-1	TRBV2	.
CASSLVGRNYNEQFF	TGTGCCAGCAGCTTGGTAGGGAGAAACTACAATGAGCAGTTCTTC	.	TRBJ2-1	TRBV5-8	.
CASSYRLADSYNEQFF	TGTGCCAGCTCATATAGACTAGCGGACTCCTACAATGAGCAGTTCTTC	.	TRBJ2-1	TRBV27	TRBD2
CASSLAGAMRIQPQHF	TGTGCCAGCAGTTTAGCAGGGGCGATGAGGATTCAGCCCCAGCATTTT	.	TRBJ1-5	TRBV28	.
CASRTQGTGEQFF	TGTGCCAGCAGAACACAGGGAACGGGTGAGCAGTTCTTC	few	TRBJ2-1	TRBV27	.
CASSQRGQGRTGELFF	TGTGCCAGCAGCCAAAGGGGACAGGGAAGGACCGGGGAGCTGTTTTTT	.	TRBJ2-2	TRBV14	TRBD1
CASRVGGTSYNEQFF	TGTGCCAGCCGGGTTGGGGGGACCTCCTACAATGAGCAGTTCTTC	.	TRBJ2-1	TRBV27	.
CAGLGLTGQSSYEQYF	TGTGCCGGGCTAGGGCTTACGGGACAAAGCTCCTACGAGCAGTACTTC	.	TRBJ2-7	TRBV2	.
CASSEGGRVSGNTIYF	TGTGCCAGCAGTGAAGGGGGCAGGGTATCTGGAAACACCATATATTTT	.	TRBJ1-3	TRBV2	.
CASSSDSYSYEQYF	TGTGCCAGCAGCTCGGACAGCTACTCCTACGAGCAGTACTTC	.	TRBJ2-7	TRBV7-2	.
CASFRRGQGYTF	TGTGCCAGCTTCCGCCGGGGTCAAGGCTACACCTTC	few	TRBJ1-2	TRBV6-5	.
CASSIQGYYEQYF	TGTGCCAGCAGCATACAGGGGTACTACGAGCAGTACTTC	few	TRBJ2-7	TRBV5-5	TRBD1
CASSLIGGRLDTQYF	TGTGCCAGCAGCTTGATCGGGGGGCGATTAGATACGCAGTATTTT	.	TRBJ2-3	TRBV5-4	.
CASSFGTGELFF	TGTGCCAGCAGTTTCGGCACCGGGGAGCTGTTTTTT	.	TRBJ2-2	TRBV28	.
CASSSGLAGVYEQFF	TGCGCCAGCAGTTCCGGACTAGCGGGGGTATATGAGCAGTTCTTC	.	TRBJ2-1	TRBV5-1	TRBD2
CASSFTSGISYEQYF	TGTGCCAGCAGTTTTACCAGCGGGATATCCTACGAGCAGTACTTC	few	TRBJ2-7	TRBV2	TRBD2
CASTESGGPQETRYF	TGCGCCAGCACCGAATCAGGGGGCCCACAAGAGACCCGGTACTTC	once	TRBJ2-5	TRBV5-1	TRBD1
CASSLLSTGGVYGYTF	TGTGCCAGCAGCTTACTATCGACAGGGGGAGTCTATGGCTACACCTTC	few	TRBJ1-2	TRBV7-2	TRBD1
CAWRTPVREEQYF	TGTGCCTGGAGGACCCCGGTTCGGGAGGAGCAGTACTTC	few	TRBJ2-7	TRBV30	.
CASSLGTGGSYEQYF	TGTGCCAGCAGCCTAGGGACAGGGGGTTCCTACGAGCAGTACTTC	.	TRBJ2-7	TRBV14	TRBD1
CASSLDRLSYFADTQYF	TGTGCCAGCAGCTTAGATAGACTCTCCTACTTTGCGGATACGCAGTATTTT	once	TRBJ2-3	TRBV7-2	.
CASSQVGHSTDTQYF	TGCGCCAGCAGCCAAGTGGGACACAGCACAGATACGCAGTATTTT	.	TRBJ2-3	TRBV4-3	.
CASSPRTSGSMDTQYF	TGTGCCAGTAGCCCCCGGACTAGCGGGAGTATGGATACGCAGTATTTT	few	TRBJ2-3	TRBV19	TRBD2
CASSFTGNGGYTF	TGTGCCAGCAGCTTTACAGGGAATGGAGGCTACACCTTC	few	TRBJ1-2	TRBV7-9	.
CASSKGSTDTQYF	TGTGCCAGCAGCAAGGGGTCGACAGATACGCAGTATTTT	.	TRBJ2-3	TRBV7-3	.
CASSRTGLRETQYF	TGTGCCAGTAGTAGGACAGGGTTGCGGGAGACCCAGTACTTC	.	TRBJ2-5	TRBV19	TRBD1
CAWSLGGPQHF	TGTGCCTGGAGTCTCGGGGGGCCCCAGCATTTT	.	TRBJ1-5	TRBV30	.